This T cell receptor (beta chain) was obtained from a study of metastatic and nonmetastatic thyroid tumors. Original methodology: The study took CDR3 differences across clinicopathological groups and made a distant-metastasis classifier for papillary thyroid cancer from them. MiXCR reprocessed the PCR reads for TCRdb. The V and J calls follow TCRdb's processing rather than the paper's. The table includes roughly 15,000 clones, about 21% detected once. This CDR3 spans 15 amino acids. Germline lookup yields CDR1 SGHNT and CDR2 YENEEA. This clone was picked up a small number of times. One end of the junction varies from germline; a read error may be responsible. Treatment of any kind had been given to no patient before thyroid surgery.

The specimen was blood. This clonotype was obtained from a female donor with papillary thyroid cancer or a benign thyroid nodule (not recorded which). Some clones in this sample may be carry-over from other donors' samples. The chain joins TRBV11-3 to TRBJ2-2, with D perhaps matching TRBD2 (5 bases). CDR3 sequence: CASSLDLSATGDLFF. For the CDR3, the DNA is TGTGCCAGCAGCTTGGACCTCAGTGCGACCGGGGATCTGTTTTTT.